This is a list of T cell receptor beta chains from one sample in a study of CD8+CD57+ T cells in acquired aplastic anemia. TCRdb re-derived calls from the reads in MiXCR, one entry per CDR3 protein. The sample comprises 190,000 or so distinct CDR3 sequences, approximately 60% of which are singletons, and around 28% rests with the top ten. The sample comprised sorted CD4+, CD8+, or CD8+CD57+ T cells (not recorded which) from PBMCs. Receptors were obtained from a human donor in good health. The CDR3 runs from the conserved cysteine through the conserved F or W. The D gene is left open where the match is weak. Clone size is stated in some rows and not others, as once, few, many or a class when expanded.

v_gene: TRBV10-3
abundance: NA
d_gene: NA
j_gene: TRBJ1-2
CDR3nt: TGTGCCAGCAGTCTTATCGACAGGCATGGCTACACCTTC
CDR3aa: CASSLIDRHGYTF

v_gene: TRBV9
abundance: NA
d_gene: NA
j_gene: TRBJ2-1
CDR3nt: TGTGCCAGCAGCGTCGGAAGGGCCTCCTACAATGAGCAGTTCTTC
CDR3aa: CASSVGRASYNEQFF

v_gene: TRBV4-1
abundance: once
d_gene: TRBD1
j_gene: TRBJ1-4
CDR3nt: TGCGCCAGCAAAAAGTTGGTCGTAGGACAGGGACGCGCAACTAATGAAAAACTGTTTTTT
CDR3aa: CASKKLVVGQGRATNEKLFF

v_gene: TRBV20-1
abundance: NA
d_gene: NA
j_gene: TRBJ2-5
CDR3nt: TGCAGTGCTAACACGGGAGAAGAGACCCAGTACTTC
CDR3aa: CSANTGEETQYF

v_gene: TRBV29-1
abundance: once
d_gene: NA
j_gene: TRBJ2-1
CDR3nt: TGCAGCGTTTATCTTGACAGGATGGATGAGCAGTTCTTC
CDR3aa: CSVYLDRMDEQFF

v_gene: TRBV5-8
abundance: NA
d_gene: NA
j_gene: TRBJ1-1
CDR3nt: TGTGCCAGCAGCTTGACAGGGAGAGCTGAAGCTTTCTTT
CDR3aa: CASSLTGRAEAFF

v_gene: TRBV9
abundance: NA
d_gene: NA
j_gene: TRBJ1-2
CDR3nt: TGTGCCAGCAGCGTTGGTGAGGGGCGGCGTGGCTACACCTTC
CDR3aa: CASSVGEGRRGYTF

v_gene: TRBV20-1
abundance: NA
d_gene: TRBD2
j_gene: TRBJ2-1
CDR3nt: TGCAGTGCTAGGGGCCCTAGCGGGGGGGACTACAATGAGCAGTTCTTC
CDR3aa: CSARGPSGGDYNEQFF

v_gene: TRBV24-1
abundance: NA
d_gene: NA
j_gene: TRBJ2-7
CDR3nt: TGTGCCACCAGTGCTACAGGGAACTCCTACGAGCAGTACTTC
CDR3aa: CATSATGNSYEQYF

v_gene: TRBV5-1
abundance: many
d_gene: NA
j_gene: TRBJ1-4
CDR3nt: TGCGCCAGCAGCCCTTCGACAGACCCGAATGAAAAACTGTTTTTT
CDR3aa: CASSPSTDPNEKLFF

v_gene: TRBV4-2
abundance: NA
d_gene: NA
j_gene: TRBJ2-6
CDR3nt: TGTGCCAGCAGCCAAGATCTCAGCTCTGGGGCCAACGTCCTGACTTTC
CDR3aa: CASSQDLSSGANVLTF

v_gene: TRBV2
abundance: NA
d_gene: TRBD1
j_gene: TRBJ1-5
CDR3nt: TGTGCCAGCAGTCGGACAGGGGAGGTGGATCAGCCCCAGCATTTT
CDR3aa: CASSRTGEVDQPQHF

v_gene: TRBV6-5
abundance: NA
d_gene: TRBD2
j_gene: TRBJ2-7
CDR3nt: TGTGCCAGCAGTTTGGGACTAGCGGGAAGGTACGAGCAGTACTTC
CDR3aa: CASSLGLAGRYEQYF

v_gene: TRBV12-3/TRBV12-4
abundance: NA
d_gene: NA
j_gene: TRBJ2-2
CDR3nt: TGTGCCAGCAGTTTCATGTCCCAAGGGGAGCTGTTTTTT
CDR3aa: CASSFMSQGELFF

v_gene: TRBV5-1
abundance: many
d_gene: NA
j_gene: TRBJ2-3
CDR3nt: TGCGCCAGCAGCCCTAGCACAGATACGCAGTATTTT
CDR3aa: CASSPSTDTQYF

v_gene: TRBV2
abundance: few
d_gene: TRBD1
j_gene: TRBJ1-2
CDR3nt: TGTGCCAGTGACAGGGACTATGGCTACACCTTC
CDR3aa: CASDRDYGYTF

v_gene: TRBV20-1
abundance: NA
d_gene: NA
j_gene: TRBJ1-6
CDR3nt: TGCAGTGCTAGAGATCCAGACAAGGGGAAGGGGCTCTATAATTCACCCCTCCACTTT
CDR3aa: CSARDPDKGKGLYNSPLHF

v_gene: TRBV6-4
abundance: NA
d_gene: TRBD2
j_gene: TRBJ2-3
CDR3nt: TGTGCCAGCAGCCCGGGCGCGGGGGAGTACAATGAGCAGTATTTT
CDR3aa: CASSPGAGEYNEQYF